The 2 T cell receptor beta chains below all came from one sample that was sequenced in a study of cytotoxic CD8 clonotypes in ibrutinib-treated CLL. Profiled with immunoSEQ multiplex PCR; TCRdb holds only in-frame clones, not every one. The data hold around 330,000 clones, with approximately 67% observed a single time. The sample here was PBMCs, taken after 36 months of ibrutinib treatment. The receptor set was obtained from a human donor with chronic lymphocytic leukemia.

V gene TRBV11-2 combines with J gene TRBJ1-3; 9 nucleotides match TRBD1. V dropped 4 bases and J dropped 6; count of bases not matched to a gene: 7. Germline V CDR1 and CDR2: SGHAT, FQNNGV. This CDR3 has 15 amino acids. CDR3 coding DNA: TGTGCCAGCAGCTCTTCGGACAGGGGAGTAAACACCATATATTTT. Amino acid sequence: CASSSSDRGVNTIYF.

This sequence joins TRBV27 and TRBJ2-5, with D perhaps TRBD2 (6 bases). Trimming removed 2 bases at V and 5 bases at J, with 15 bases between. Germline V gene sequence: CDR1 MNHEY, CDR2 SMNVEV (reference sequence). This CDR3 is built from 15 residues. CDR3 loop: CASSLVSGDGETQYF. The CDR3 DNA follows: TGTGCCAGCAGTTTAGTTTCGGGGGATGGGGAGACCCAGTACTTC.